Listed here is a single TCR beta chain. The method was immunoSEQ multiplex PCR; TCRdb's version includes in-frame clones alone and lacks a portion of them. The sample holds over 2 million clones, around 93% seen once. This entry is derived from a study of shared clonotypes between healthy human individuals. Healthy HIV-negative adults with no recent acute infections or vaccinations were recruited as donors. Into CD45RA+ naive and CD45RA-negative memory subsets, the CD4+ cells were split. Sequenced material: naive CD4+ T cells from PBMCs. Subset described: CD45RA+ positively selected. This TCR derives from a man aged 18 to 30 in good health. Some clones in this sample may be carry-over from other donors' samples.

The CDR3 is CASRPPGTGLYEQYF. CDR3 nucleotides: TGTGCCAGCCGTCCTCCCGGGACAGGACTCTACGAGCAGTACTTC. The J gene is TRBJ2-7, the V gene TRBV6-5; 8 nucleotides align to TRBD1. The length of the CDR3 is 15 residues. V lost 8 bases and J lost 3; bases outside the gene matches: 12. Per germline, CDR1 MNHEY and CDR2 SVGAGI.